A selection of T cell receptor beta chains follows, all from one sample in a study of Tregs in tolerant kidney transplant recipients. Clones were sequenced by immunoSEQ multiplex PCR, and TCRdb holds only the in-frame ones, with some missing. The repertoire holds about 52,000 clones, roughly nine tenths seen once, with around 15% in the top ten. Here the sequenced sample was CD8+ T cells from blood (PBMCs), taken 24 months after the transplant. All receptors derive from a human patient who received a combined kidney and bone marrow transplant. T cells may partly derive from the graft donor. CDR3s leave out the opening cysteine and the closing phenylalanine or tryptophan.

V gene	CDR3 protein
TRBV4-2	ASSQSDTEYNYGYT
TRBV19	ASSIWAGKAF
TRBV30	AWTLAGVWNEQF
TRBV7-6	ASSRYRGPGNTIY
TRBV18	ASSPPWTGGASDTQY
TRBV9	ASSVGGGSHNEQF
TRBV28	ASSSTGTYSGNTIY
TRBV19	ASSYSDGYT
TRBV28	ASSFLSSNQPQH
TRBV2	ASTTAGIQPQH
TRBV6-5	ASTLGGGQPQH
TRBV6-1	ASSEIGTFYNEQF
TRBV27	ASSFGHPGYGYT
TRBV5-4	ASSVDSSSYNEQF